The rows below give T cell receptor beta chains drawn from one sample of a study of human T cells and chemical hapten exposure. One entry per CDR3 protein results from TCRdb running MiXCR on the 5' RACE reads. The table has about 81,000 distinct CDR3 sequences, roughly 8.4% seen once. The receptors were gathered from a male donor in good health. The CDR3 runs from the conserved cysteine through the conserved F or W. A D gene is named only where the DNA matches it firmly. Rows may omit the clone size; those that give it use once, few, many or a size class.

D,length,J,size,V,DNA,CDR3
TRBD2,15,TRBJ2-5,many,TRBV7-2,TGTGCCAGCAGCACAGCAGCTAGCGGGATTGAGACCCAGTACTTC,CASSTAASGIETQYF
-,16,TRBJ2-5,-,TRBV2,TGTGCCAGCATCTTCTCCCGGGGCCTAAGGCAAGAGACCCAGTACTTC,CASIFSRGLRQETQYF
-,15,TRBJ1-2,few,TRBV6-5,TGTGCCAGCTATGAGGCCGGGACGGGGACCTATGGCTACACCTTC,CASYEAGTGTYGYTF
-,12,TRBJ2-3,-,TRBV7-9,TGTGCCAGCAGTACCAAGAACCCCTCGCAGTATTTT,CASSTKNPSQYF
-,12,TRBJ2-7,many,TRBV10-3,TGTGCCATCAGCGGGGACGAGAACGAGCAGTACTTC,CAISGDENEQYF
-,15,TRBJ2-4,many,TRBV7-2,TGTGCCAGCAGCTTAACGGGGGTTACCAAAAACATTCAGTACTTC,CASSLTGVTKNIQYF
-,11,TRBJ2-5,few,TRBV7-2,TGTGCCAGCAGCTTAGCAGAGACCCAGTACTTC,CASSLAETQYF
TRBD1,14,TRBJ2-7,-,TRBV20-1,TGCAGTGCTAGGGGACAGGGGGACTCCTACGAGCAGTACTTC,CSARGQGDSYEQYF
-,15,TRBJ2-5,few,TRBV7-7,TGTGCCAGCAGCTTATTAGGGGGACCCCAAGAGACCCAGTACTTC,CASSLLGGPQETQYF
TRBD2,16,TRBJ2-1,few,TRBV5-1,TGCGCCAGCAGCCCGACTAGCGGGAGGTTGTACAATGAGCAGTTCTTC,CASSPTSGRLYNEQFF